These T cell receptor beta chains were read from a single sample in a study of T cells in localized non-small cell lung cancer. Clones were sequenced by immunoSEQ multiplex PCR, and TCRdb holds only the in-frame ones, with some missing. The sample carries about 24,000 clones, about 90% recorded once. Material: peripheral blood, obtained before any cancer treatment. The receptors here all came from a male donor at least 60 years old with stage I squamous cell lung carcinoma. CDR3s include the opening cysteine and the closing phenylalanine or tryptophan. Each record gives: V gene, clone size, D gene, J gene, CDR3 protein, CDR3 DNA. The D gene is left open where the match is weak. Clone size is given for some rows only: seen once, a few or many times, or a class if the clone is expanded.

TRBV18,.,TRBD1,TRBJ2-7,CASSQGGVQDEQYF,TGTGCCAGCTCACAAGGGGGCGTACAGGACGAGCAGTACTTC
TRBV6-6,.,.,TRBJ1-1,CASRGRDFHENTEAFF,TGTGCCAGCAGGGGTCGGGACTTTCATGAGAACACTGAAGCTTTCTTT
TRBV5-1,.,.,TRBJ1-2,CASSSSGQGANYGYTF,TGCGCCAGCAGCTCTTCCGGGCAGGGAGCTAACTATGGCTACACCTTC
TRBV6-4,once,.,TRBJ2-3,CATSRDHGTQYF,TGTGCCACATCCCGGGACCACGGTACGCAGTATTTT
TRBV9,.,.,TRBJ2-5,CASSATEGSETQYF,TGTGCCAGCAGCGCCACGGAGGGGTCCGAGACCCAGTACTTC
TRBV6-1,.,.,TRBJ1-2,CASSSDVYGYTF,TGTGCCAGCAGCTCGGACGTCTATGGCTACACCTTC
TRBV11-2,.,TRBD2,TRBJ2-1,CASSLTSGRIEQFF,TGTGCCAGCAGCTTAACTAGCGGGAGGATTGAGCAGTTCTTC
TRBV7-8,once,TRBD1,TRBJ1-5,CASSWGQGAIQPQHF,TGTGCCAGCAGCTGGGGACAGGGGGCAATTCAGCCCCAGCATTTT
TRBV6-1,.,TRBD1,TRBJ1-2,CASTLGTGPNYGYTF,TGTGCCAGCACCTTGGGGACAGGCCCAAACTATGGCTACACCTTC
TRBV11-2,once,TRBD1,TRBJ1-2,CASSLNRPWTGGLLGYTF,TGTGCCAGCAGCTTAAACCGCCCCTGGACAGGGGGCTTGTTAGGCTACACCTTC
TRBV19,.,.,TRBJ2-5,CASSMTGQRETQYF,TGTGCCAGTAGTATGACGGGTCAGCGGGAGACCCAGTACTTC
TRBV4-1,.,.,TRBJ2-2,CASSQEDSRSAQNTGELFF,TGCGCCAGCAGCCAAGAGGATTCTAGGTCGGCCCAGAACACCGGGGAGCTGTTTTTT
TRBV5-8,.,.,TRBJ1-2,CASSLAYRGYTF,TGTGCCAGCAGCTTGGCGTATCGGGGCTACACCTTC
TRBV19,.,TRBD2,TRBJ2-1,CASTPSGGTYNEQFF,TGTGCCAGTACCCCTAGCGGGGGTACCTACAATGAGCAGTTCTTC
TRBV7-9,.,.,TRBJ1-5,CASSLSTGNQPQHF,TGTGCCAGCAGCCTCTCGACAGGTAATCAGCCCCAGCATTTT
TRBV27,.,TRBD1,TRBJ2-1,CASRLARYGTGVRNEQFF,TGTGCCAGCAGGCTTGCCCGGTATGGGACAGGGGTGAGGAATGAGCAGTTCTTC
TRBV28,.,TRBD1,TRBJ1-2,CASSRDRGAGYTF,TGTGCCAGCAGTCGGGACAGGGGTGCGGGCTACACCTTC
TRBV5-1,.,TRBD2,TRBJ2-1,CASSLVAREFAQFF,TGCGCCAGCAGCTTGGTAGCGCGGGAGTTTGCGCAGTTCTTC
TRBV2,once,.,TRBJ2-7,CATTGERVSYEQYF,TGTGCCACCACCGGTGAAAGGGTATCCTACGAGCAGTACTTC
TRBV10-1,.,.,TRBJ2-2,CASSASGNTGELFF,TGCGCCAGCAGCGCCTCGGGGAACACCGGGGAGCTGTTTTTT
TRBV6-1,.,.,TRBJ1-2,CASGAFYGYTF,TGTGCCAGCGGGGCGTTCTATGGCTACACCTTC
TRBV19,.,.,TRBJ1-2,CASSIDPLGNYGFTF,TGTGCCAGTAGTATAGACCCGCTGGGTAACTATGGCTTCACCTTC
TRBV5-1,.,.,TRBJ2-2,CASSLVLNTGELFF,TGCGCCAGCAGCTTGGTCCTGAACACCGGGGAGCTGTTTTTT
TRBV11-3,.,TRBD1,TRBJ1-2,CASSLTGDYGYTF,TGTGCCAGCAGCCTTACAGGGGACTATGGCTACACCTTC
TRBV30,.,.,TRBJ1-1,CAWETQGMNTEAFF,TGTGCCTGGGAAACACAGGGTATGAACACTGAAGCTTTCTTT
TRBV7-6,.,TRBD1,TRBJ2-2,CASSLRDRVPTGELFF,TGTGCCAGCAGCTTAAGGGACAGGGTGCCCACCGGGGAGCTGTTTTTT
TRBV4-1,.,.,TRBJ2-5,CASSFGGPQAETQYF,TGCGCCAGCAGCTTTGGTGGTCCCCAGGCCGAGACCCAGTACTTC
TRBV6-6,once,.,TRBJ1-2,CASNGGNYGYTF,TGTGCCAGCAATGGGGGTAACTATGGCTACACCTTC
TRBV7-9,.,.,TRBJ2-2,CAQGSPNTGELFF,TGTGCCCAGGGGTCACCAAACACCGGGGAGCTGTTTTTT
TRBV4-1,.,.,TRBJ2-1,CASSRAVSSYNEQFF,TGCGCCAGCAGCAGAGCGGTGAGCTCCTACAATGAGCAGTTCTTC
TRBV6-5,.,.,TRBJ2-5,CASTSDRFKETQYF,TGTGCCAGCACTTCAGACAGGTTTAAAGAGACCCAGTACTTC
TRBV9,.,.,TRBJ2-5,CASSVQDRRETQYF,TGTGCCAGCAGCGTACAAGACAGGCGAGAGACCCAGTACTTC
TRBV10-3,.,.,TRBJ1-1,CAISAEGTEAFF,TGTGCCATCAGTGCGGAGGGGACTGAAGCTTTCTTT
TRBV7-3,.,.,TRBJ2-1,CASSLSGVRDEQFF,TGTGCCAGCAGCTTATCTGGGGTCAGGGATGAGCAGTTCTTC
TRBV7-2,.,.,TRBJ2-3,CASSPGLVPDTQYF,TGTGCCAGCAGCCCCGGGCTAGTTCCAGATACGCAGTATTTT
TRBV10-3,.,TRBD1,TRBJ2-1,CAIRRGQTNEQFF,TGTGCCATCAGACGGGGACAGACGAATGAGCAGTTCTTC
TRBV6-5,.,.,TRBJ2-7,CASRATVTVTGEQYF,TGTGCCAGCAGAGCGACGGTTACTGTCACGGGCGAGCAGTACTTC
TRBV5-1,.,.,TRBJ2-5,CASSLGPANGETQYF,TGCGCCAGCAGCTTGGGGCCCGCTAACGGAGAGACCCAGTACTTC
TRBV10-2,once,.,TRBJ2-2,CASRGGPLNTGELFF,TGCGCCAGCAGGGGGGGACCTTTAAACACCGGGGAGCTGTTTTTT
TRBV9,.,.,TRBJ1-5,CASSPSHVSQPQHF,TGTGCCAGCAGCCCCAGCCACGTCAGTCAGCCCCAGCATTTT
TRBV6-6,.,TRBD1,TRBJ2-2,CASSSAGTGGTGELFF,TGTGCCAGCAGTTCCGCCGGGACAGGGGGTACCGGGGAGCTGTTTTTT
TRBV9,.,.,TRBJ2-1,CASSVGGTLDEQFF,TGTGCCAGCAGCGTAGGAGGGACTTTGGATGAGCAGTTCTTC
TRBV4-3,once,.,TRBJ1-4,CASSQIRATNEKLFF,TGCGCCAGCAGCCAAATCAGGGCGACGAATGAAAAACTGTTTTTT
TRBV5-6,once,TRBD1,TRBJ2-5,CASSPTGTGGQETQYF,TGTGCCAGCAGCCCAACCGGGACAGGGGGCCAAGAGACCCAGTACTTC
TRBV7-2,.,TRBD2,TRBJ2-1,CASSLDAGGHNEQFF,TGTGCCAGCAGCTTAGATGCGGGGGGCCACAATGAGCAGTTCTTC
TRBV14,.,TRBD2,TRBJ2-1,CASSQDRVGGGGYNEQFF,TGTGCCAGCAGCCAAGATAGAGTCGGCGGGGGGGGCTACAATGAGCAGTTCTTC
TRBV29-1,.,TRBD1,TRBJ1-2,CSVETTGVGGYTF,TGCAGCGTTGAGACAACAGGGGTCGGTGGCTACACCTTC
TRBV7-9,.,.,TRBJ2-3,CASSSTESVTQYF,TGTGCCAGCAGCAGTACGGAGAGTGTTACGCAGTATTTT
TRBV4-3,.,.,TRBJ2-3,CASSQDLEGDTQYF,TGCGCCAGCAGCCAAGACTTGGAAGGAGATACGCAGTATTTT
TRBV18,.,TRBD1,TRBJ1-2,CASSQGQGNGYTF,TGTGCCAGCTCCCAGGGACAGGGTAATGGCTACACCTTC